This TCR beta chain was obtained from a study of Graves' ophthalmopathy and Graves' hyperthyroidism. Study-wide results and caveats: The model flagged ophthalmopathy progression at 65% to 71% sensitivity and around 72% specificity.

This clonotype was detected ten times or more. Its target is unknown. Beta-chain TCR CDR3 regions were amplified from RNA transcripts. HTBI-primed first-round RT-PCR preceded second-round multiplex PCR. TCRdb ran MiXCR on the multiplex PCR reads and lists one entry per CDR3 protein. The sample lists 500,000 to 700,000 distinct CDR3 sequences, under 45% occurring once. The TCR was taken from an adult man with Graves' hyperthyroidism. The specimen sequenced was peripheral blood or thyroid tissue (not recorded which).

CDR3: CASSLDRDLRSEQYF. The DNA for the CDR3 is TGTGCCAGCAGCTTAGATAGGGACCTTAGATCCGAGCAGTACTTC. The rearrangement links TRBV7-9 to TRBJ2-7; D is perhaps TRBD1 or TRBD2 (5 bases each). Per the germline V gene, CDR1 is SEHNR and CDR2 is FQNEAQ (reference sequence). The CDR3 has 15 amino acids. V was shortened by 1 base and J by 6 bases, with 16 bases between the two germline ends.